This is a list of T cell receptor beta chains from one sample in a study of cytomegalovirus exposure and HLA in healthy donors. Sequenced by immunoSEQ multiplex PCR; TCRdb stores in-frame clones only, minus some. The sample lists 110,000 to 150,000 clones, roughly 80% occurring once. The sequencing input was PBMCs. The receptors were gathered from a woman aged 40 to 50 in good health and CMV-seropositive. CDR3s include the opening cysteine and the closing phenylalanine or tryptophan. The D gene is left open where the match is weak. Clone size is shown for a subset of rows, as once, few, many or a class of expanded clone.

J gene | V gene | D gene | clone size | CDR3 DNA | CDR3 protein
TRBJ2-3 | TRBV9 | - | - | TGTGCCAGCAGCGACCCAGAACAGGGAGCCGAGGATACGCAGTATTTT | CASSDPEQGAEDTQYF
TRBJ2-2 | TRBV11-3 | TRBD1 | - | TGTGCCAGCAGCCTTACAGGGGTTAAGAGGTTTTTT | CASSLTGVKRFF
TRBJ2-7 | TRBV7-2 | - | - | TGTGCCAGCACCCACTCGTCCGGGCGGGGCCTCTCCTACGAGCAGTACTTC | CASTHSSGRGLSYEQYF
TRBJ2-7 | TRBV11-2 | TRBD2 | - | TGTGCCAGCAGCCCAAAGCGGGATCCCTACGAGCAGTACTTC | CASSPKRDPYEQYF
TRBJ1-4 | TRBV27 | TRBD1 | - | TGTGCCAGCAGTGCAACAGGGGAGGTAAATGAAAAACTGTTTTTT | CASSATGEVNEKLFF
TRBJ2-7 | TRBV27 | - | - | TGTGCCAGCAGTCCCCGCCCGGACTCGAGGGGACACTCCTACGAGCAGTACTTC | CASSPRPDSRGHSYEQYF
TRBJ2-1 | TRBV9 | - | few | TGTGCCAGCAGCGTAGGAGCGAAGGATGAGCAGTTCTTC | CASSVGAKDEQFF
TRBJ2-3 | TRBV7-6 | - | - | TGTGCCAGCAGCTTAGGCCTATTTCATCGAGATACGCAGTATTTT | CASSLGLFHRDTQYF
TRBJ2-7 | TRBV13 | - | once | TGTGCCAGCAGCTTAGCCTCGCCCGGACTCGGCTACGAGCAGTACTTC | CASSLASPGLGYEQYF
TRBJ2-7 | TRBV28 | - | - | TGTGCCAGCAGCCCCTCGTCCTACGAGCAGTACTTC | CASSPSSYEQYF
TRBJ2-1 | TRBV11-1 | TRBD1 | - | TGTGCCAGCAGCTTAGAGAGCAGCAGGGGGAGCTTTCGGGTCAGGCAGTTCTTC | CASSLESSRGSFRVRQFF
TRBJ2-2 | TRBV9 | TRBD2 | - | TGTGCCAGCAGCGCCGGGGGGGCCAGCGGGGAGCTGTTTTTT | CASSAGGASGELFF
TRBJ1-5 | TRBV10-3 | - | few | TGTGCCATCAGTGAAAGCGTCAGTCAGCCCCAGCATTTT | CAISESVSQPQHF
TRBJ2-5 | TRBV28 | - | - | TGTGCCAGCAGCCGGGACCTGACAGGCACCCGAAAGACCCAGTACTTC | CASSRDLTGTRKTQYF
TRBJ2-2 | TRBV9 | TRBD1 | - | TGTGCCAGCAGCACCCGGGACAGTAACACCGGGGAGCTGTTTTTT | CASSTRDSNTGELFF
TRBJ1-2 | TRBV20-1 | - | - | TGCAGTGCTAAAGGGACTGCCGGCTACACCTTC | CSAKGTAGYTF